These T cell receptor beta chains were read from a single sample in a study of shared clonotypes between healthy human individuals. Using immunoSEQ multiplex PCR, the repertoire was profiled, and TCRdb retains in-frame clones only, with some absent. The table includes hundreds of thousands of clones, 72% detected once. The sample taken for sequencing was memory CD4+ T cells sorted from blood. The origin of the receptors is a woman in her twenties or thirties in good health. The CDR3 runs from the conserved cysteine through the conserved F or W. The order of the fields is CDR3 protein, CDR3 DNA, D gene, J gene, V gene, clone size. A D gene is named only where the DNA matches it firmly. Expanded clones get a size class; other rows say once, few or many, or leave the size out.

CDR3 protein: CASSPLADSYEQYF
CDR3 DNA: TGTGCCAGCTCACCACTAGCGGATTCCTACGAGCAGTACTTC
D gene: -
J gene: TRBJ2-7
V gene: TRBV18
clone size: -

CDR3 protein: CASRTTGRGQPQHF
CDR3 DNA: TGTGCCAGCAGGACCACAGGGAGAGGCCAGCCCCAGCATTTT
D gene: -
J gene: TRBJ1-5
V gene: TRBV6-6
clone size: once

CDR3 protein: CASSYGTGSTGELFF
CDR3 DNA: TGCGCCAGCAGCTACGGGACAGGGAGCACCGGGGAGCTGTTTTTT
D gene: TRBD1
J gene: TRBJ2-2
V gene: TRBV5-1
clone size: -

CDR3 protein: CASSSTGGKREKLFF
CDR3 DNA: TGTGCCAGCAGCTCAACAGGGGGCAAGCGAGAAAAACTGTTTTTT
D gene: TRBD1
J gene: TRBJ1-4
V gene: TRBV7-2
clone size: -

CDR3 protein: CASSLGLGVNEKLFF
CDR3 DNA: TGTGCCAGCAGCTTAGGTTTGGGAGTCAATGAAAAACTGTTTTTT
D gene: -
J gene: TRBJ1-4
V gene: TRBV7-2
clone size: -

CDR3 protein: CASSGGARGEKLFF
CDR3 DNA: TGCGCCAGCAGCGGCGGGGCTAGGGGTGAAAAACTGTTTTTT
D gene: -
J gene: TRBJ1-4
V gene: TRBV5-1
clone size: -

CDR3 protein: CASSPPGGRGIQPQHF
CDR3 DNA: TGTGCCAGCTCACCACCGGGGGGTAGGGGGATTCAGCCCCAGCATTTT
D gene: -
J gene: TRBJ1-5
V gene: TRBV18
clone size: few

CDR3 protein: CASSTGDRDSDEQYF
CDR3 DNA: TGCGCCAGCAGCACCGGGGACAGGGATTCGGACGAGCAGTACTTC
D gene: TRBD1
J gene: TRBJ2-7
V gene: TRBV5-1
clone size: few

CDR3 protein: CASSPRQTGSSYNEQFF
CDR3 DNA: TGTGCCAGCAGCCCGAGACAGACTGGGAGCTCCTACAATGAGCAGTTCTTC
D gene: -
J gene: TRBJ2-1
V gene: TRBV7-9
clone size: many

CDR3 protein: CASSFGGWAVGTEAFF
CDR3 DNA: TGCGCCAGCAGCTTTGGTGGGTGGGCGGTAGGGACTGAAGCTTTCTTT
D gene: -
J gene: TRBJ1-1
V gene: TRBV5-1
clone size: -

CDR3 protein: CASSLDLGDRGLTGELFF
CDR3 DNA: TGTGCCAGCAGCTTAGATCTGGGGGACAGGGGGCTTACCGGGGAGCTGTTTTTT
D gene: TRBD1
J gene: TRBJ2-2
V gene: TRBV11-2
clone size: -

CDR3 protein: CASSRTGLRTYEQYF
CDR3 DNA: TGTGCCAGCAGCCGGACAGGTTTACGGACCTACGAGCAGTACTTC
D gene: TRBD1
J gene: TRBJ2-7
V gene: TRBV6-5
clone size: -

CDR3 protein: CASSYPGGGGTQYF
CDR3 DNA: TGTGCCAGCAGTTACCCAGGGGGCGGGGGGACCCAGTACTTC
D gene: -
J gene: TRBJ2-5
V gene: TRBV6-5
clone size: -

CDR3 protein: CASRYLNEQFF
CDR3 DNA: TGTGCCAGCAGATATTTGAATGAGCAGTTCTTC
D gene: -
J gene: TRBJ2-1
V gene: TRBV25-1
clone size: -

CDR3 protein: CASGHGVQSYSYEQYF
CDR3 DNA: TGCGCCAGCGGTCACGGGGTCCAATCTTACTCCTACGAGCAGTACTTC
D gene: -
J gene: TRBJ2-7
V gene: TRBV5-1
clone size: once

CDR3 protein: CASSQASNQPQHF
CDR3 DNA: TGTGCCAGCAGCCAAGCAAGCAATCAGCCCCAGCATTTT
D gene: -
J gene: TRBJ1-5
V gene: TRBV14
clone size: -

CDR3 protein: CASSEPGPTVYGNQPQHF
CDR3 DNA: TGTGCCAGTAGTGAACCGGGACCCACAGTATACGGCAATCAGCCCCAGCATTTT
D gene: -
J gene: TRBJ1-5
V gene: TRBV19
clone size: -

CDR3 protein: CASSLGWGGRDSYNEQFF
CDR3 DNA: TGTGCCAGCAGCTTAGGTTGGGGCGGGAGGGACTCCTACAATGAGCAGTTCTTC
D gene: TRBD2
J gene: TRBJ2-1
V gene: TRBV7-9
clone size: -

CDR3 protein: CASSTREGTSNEQFF
CDR3 DNA: TGTGCCAGCAGCACACGAGAGGGGACTAGTAATGAGCAGTTCTTC
D gene: TRBD2
J gene: TRBJ2-1
V gene: TRBV7-8
clone size: few

CDR3 protein: CASSLSGVGETQYF
CDR3 DNA: TGTGCCAGCAGTTTATCCGGAGTAGGAGAGACCCAGTACTTC
D gene: -
J gene: TRBJ2-5
V gene: TRBV28
clone size: -

CDR3 protein: CASSFGQYNEQFF
CDR3 DNA: TGTGCCAGCAGCTTTGGACAGTACAATGAGCAGTTCTTC
D gene: -
J gene: TRBJ2-1
V gene: TRBV7-2
clone size: -

CDR3 protein: CASTPLRRGDEKLFF
CDR3 DNA: TGTGCCAGTACACCACTCAGGAGGGGAGATGAAAAACTGTTTTTT
D gene: -
J gene: TRBJ1-4
V gene: TRBV19
clone size: -

CDR3 protein: CATRQGVLGNQPQHF
CDR3 DNA: TGTGCCACTAGACAGGGGGTCTTGGGCAATCAGCCCCAGCATTTT
D gene: TRBD1
J gene: TRBJ1-5
V gene: TRBV15
clone size: -

CDR3 protein: CASSPGQEHNEQFF
CDR3 DNA: TGTGCCAGCTCACCGGGACAAGAACACAATGAGCAGTTCTTC
D gene: -
J gene: TRBJ2-1
V gene: TRBV18
clone size: -

CDR3 protein: CASSYQRVEGYTF
CDR3 DNA: TGCGCCAGCTCCTACCAACGGGTCGAGGGCTACACCTTC
D gene: -
J gene: TRBJ1-2
V gene: TRBV5-1
clone size: -

CDR3 protein: CASSLDPGGHIQYF
CDR3 DNA: TGTGCCAGCAGCTTAGATCCGGGAGGGCACATTCAGTACTTC
D gene: TRBD2
J gene: TRBJ2-4
V gene: TRBV7-2
clone size: -

CDR3 protein: CASTTGLDTEAFF
CDR3 DNA: TGTGCCAGCACTACAGGGTTAGACACTGAAGCTTTCTTT
D gene: -
J gene: TRBJ1-1
V gene: TRBV7-6
clone size: -

CDR3 protein: CASSLGGGETQYF
CDR3 DNA: TGTGCCAGCAGCTTGGGGGGTGGCGAGACCCAGTACTTC
D gene: -
J gene: TRBJ2-5
V gene: TRBV5-4
clone size: -

CDR3 protein: CASSPRDRLNTEAFF
CDR3 DNA: TGTGCCAGCAGTCCTCGGGACAGACTGAACACTGAAGCTTTCTTT
D gene: TRBD1
J gene: TRBJ1-1
V gene: TRBV27
clone size: -

CDR3 protein: CSARQGAFF
CDR3 DNA: TGCAGTGCTAGACAGGGAGCTTTCTTT
D gene: -
J gene: TRBJ1-1
V gene: TRBV20-1
clone size: -

CDR3 protein: CASSYRGRNGYTF
CDR3 DNA: TGTGCCAGCAGTTACAGGGGGCGCAATGGCTACACCTTC
D gene: TRBD1
J gene: TRBJ1-2
V gene: TRBV27
clone size: -

CDR3 protein: CASSAYLNSYEQYF
CDR3 DNA: TGTGCCAGCAGCGCGTACCTCAACAGTTACGAGCAGTACTTC
D gene: -
J gene: TRBJ2-7
V gene: TRBV11-2
clone size: once

CDR3 protein: CASSLNGRDTGELFF
CDR3 DNA: TGTGCCAGCAGCTTAAACGGGAGGGACACCGGGGAGCTGTTTTTT
D gene: TRBD2
J gene: TRBJ2-2
V gene: TRBV7-6
clone size: -

CDR3 protein: CASSKAGTAVRSYEQYF
CDR3 DNA: TGTGCCAGTAGTAAAGCCGGGACAGCCGTGAGGTCCTACGAGCAGTACTTC
D gene: TRBD1
J gene: TRBJ2-7
V gene: TRBV19
clone size: many

CDR3 protein: CSVESGANVLTF
CDR3 DNA: TGCAGCGTTGAAAGCGGGGCCAACGTCCTGACTTTC
D gene: -
J gene: TRBJ2-6
V gene: TRBV29-1
clone size: few

CDR3 protein: CASRAWTTDEQFF
CDR3 DNA: TGTGCCAGCAGAGCTTGGACTACAGATGAGCAGTTCTTC
D gene: -
J gene: TRBJ2-1
V gene: TRBV25-1
clone size: -

CDR3 protein: CASSLLSSYNEQFF
CDR3 DNA: TGTGCCAGCAGCCTCTTAAGCTCCTACAATGAGCAGTTCTTC
D gene: -
J gene: TRBJ2-1
V gene: TRBV14
clone size: -

CDR3 protein: CASSLRNTEAFF
CDR3 DNA: TGTGCCAGCAGCCTACGAAACACTGAAGCTTTCTTT
D gene: -
J gene: TRBJ1-1
V gene: TRBV5-6
clone size: -

CDR3 protein: CASSLGAGNTIYF
CDR3 DNA: TGCGCCAGCAGCTTGGGGGCTGGAAACACCATATATTTT
D gene: -
J gene: TRBJ1-3
V gene: TRBV5-1
clone size: few

CDR3 protein: CASSPRDREPYGYTF
CDR3 DNA: TGTGCCAGCAGCCCCCGGGACAGGGAACCCTATGGCTACACCTTC
D gene: TRBD1
J gene: TRBJ1-2
V gene: TRBV7-2
clone size: -

CDR3 protein: CARQPRLAGGGRDF
CDR3 DNA: TGTGCCAGACAGCCGAGACTAGCGGGAGGAGGTCGGGACTTC
D gene: TRBD2
J gene: TRBJ2-7
V gene: TRBV7-9
clone size: -

CDR3 protein: CASSTSNEQYF
CDR3 DNA: TGTGCCAGCAGCACGTCTAACGAGCAGTACTTC
D gene: -
J gene: TRBJ2-7
V gene: TRBV5-4
clone size: -

CDR3 protein: CASSLEGGNTEAFF
CDR3 DNA: TGTGCCAGCAGCTTAGAGGGTGGGAACACTGAAGCTTTCTTT
D gene: -
J gene: TRBJ1-1
V gene: TRBV7-3
clone size: -

CDR3 protein: CASSSLRFTYNEQFF
CDR3 DNA: TGTGCCAGCAGCTCCCTTCGATTCACCTACAATGAGCAGTTCTTC
D gene: -
J gene: TRBJ2-1
V gene: TRBV5-5
clone size: -

CDR3 protein: CASSPLSTDTQYF
CDR3 DNA: TGTGCCAGCAGCCCTCTGAGTACAGATACGCAGTATTTT
D gene: -
J gene: TRBJ2-3
V gene: TRBV27
clone size: few

CDR3 protein: CASSSGTETYGYTF
CDR3 DNA: TGCGCCAGCAGCTCCGGGACCGAGACATATGGCTACACCTTC
D gene: -
J gene: TRBJ1-2
V gene: TRBV5-1
clone size: few

CDR3 protein: CASSPELAGGFETQYF
CDR3 DNA: TGTGCCAGCTCACCCGAACTAGCGGGAGGTTTTGAGACCCAGTACTTC
D gene: TRBD2
J gene: TRBJ2-5
V gene: TRBV18
clone size: -

CDR3 protein: CAIMGAGANVLTF
CDR3 DNA: TGTGCCATCATGGGGGCCGGGGCCAACGTCCTGACTTTC
D gene: -
J gene: TRBJ2-6
V gene: TRBV28
clone size: -

CDR3 protein: CASSRSTGADGYTF
CDR3 DNA: TGTGCCAGCAGTCGCTCGACAGGGGCGGATGGCTACACCTTC
D gene: TRBD1
J gene: TRBJ1-2
V gene: TRBV2
clone size: many

CDR3 protein: CASSLHSGNEQFF
CDR3 DNA: TGTGCCAGCAGCTTGCACTCGGGTAATGAGCAGTTCTTC
D gene: -
J gene: TRBJ2-1
V gene: TRBV9
clone size: -

CDR3 protein: CASGRTSGTDTQYF
CDR3 DNA: TGTGCCAGCGGACGGACTAGCGGGACAGATACGCAGTATTTT
D gene: TRBD2
J gene: TRBJ2-3
V gene: TRBV7-9
clone size: few

CDR3 protein: CAWSVLRTSGTLAKNIQYF
CDR3 DNA: TGTGCCTGGAGTGTTCTCAGGACTAGCGGGACCCTAGCCAAAAACATTCAGTACTTC
D gene: TRBD2
J gene: TRBJ2-4
V gene: TRBV30
clone size: -

CDR3 protein: CASSLEGPNTEAFF
CDR3 DNA: TGCGCCAGCAGCTTGGAGGGACCGAACACTGAAGCTTTCTTT
D gene: -
J gene: TRBJ1-1
V gene: TRBV5-1
clone size: -

CDR3 protein: CASSEWSGSTIYF
CDR3 DNA: TGTGCCAGCAGTGAGTGGTCAGGTTCGACCATATATTTT
D gene: -
J gene: TRBJ1-3
V gene: TRBV6-1
clone size: -

CDR3 protein: CASSQEEGRVKLFF
CDR3 DNA: TGCGCCAGCAGCCAAGAGGAGGGCAGGGTCAAACTGTTTTTT
D gene: -
J gene: TRBJ1-4
V gene: TRBV4-1
clone size: -

CDR3 protein: CASSLEGQGREQYF
CDR3 DNA: TGTGCCAGCAGCTTGGAAGGACAGGGCCGCGAGCAGTACTTC
D gene: TRBD1
J gene: TRBJ2-7
V gene: TRBV5-4
clone size: few